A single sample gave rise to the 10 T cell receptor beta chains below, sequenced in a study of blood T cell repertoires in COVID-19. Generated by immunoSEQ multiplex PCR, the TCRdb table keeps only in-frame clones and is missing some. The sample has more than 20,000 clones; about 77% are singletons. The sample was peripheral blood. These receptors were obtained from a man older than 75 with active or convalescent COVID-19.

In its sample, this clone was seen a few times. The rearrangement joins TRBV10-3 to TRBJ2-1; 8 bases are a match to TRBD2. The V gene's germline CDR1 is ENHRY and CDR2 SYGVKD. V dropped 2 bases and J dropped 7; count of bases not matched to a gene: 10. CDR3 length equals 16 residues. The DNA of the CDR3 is TGTGCCATCAGTGAGAGTTCAGCGGGGGTCCTTAATGAGCAGTTCTTC. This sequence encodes CAISESSAGVLNEQFF.

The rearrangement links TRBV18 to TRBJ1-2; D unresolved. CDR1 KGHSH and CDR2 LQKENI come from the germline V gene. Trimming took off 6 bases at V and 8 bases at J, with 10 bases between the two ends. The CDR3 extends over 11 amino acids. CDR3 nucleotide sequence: TGTGCCAGCTCTCGAGACTTGGGCTACACCTTC. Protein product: CASSRDLGYTF.

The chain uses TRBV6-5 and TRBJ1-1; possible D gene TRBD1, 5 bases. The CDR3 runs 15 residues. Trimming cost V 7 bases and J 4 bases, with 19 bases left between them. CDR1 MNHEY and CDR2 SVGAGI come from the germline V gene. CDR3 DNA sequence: TGTGCCAGCATCAGTTCAAAGCAGGGTGCCACTGAAGCTTTCTTT. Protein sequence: CASISSKQGATEAFF.

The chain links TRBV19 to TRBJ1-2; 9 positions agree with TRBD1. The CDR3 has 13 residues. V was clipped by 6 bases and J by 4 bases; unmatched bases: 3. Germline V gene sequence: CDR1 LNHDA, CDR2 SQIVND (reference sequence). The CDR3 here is CASRPGQGYGYTF. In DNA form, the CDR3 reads TGTGCCAGTAGGCCGGGACAGGGCTATGGCTACACCTTC.

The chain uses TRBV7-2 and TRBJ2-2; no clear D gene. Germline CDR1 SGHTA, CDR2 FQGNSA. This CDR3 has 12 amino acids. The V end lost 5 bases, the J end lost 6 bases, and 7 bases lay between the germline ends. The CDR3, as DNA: TGTGCCAGCAGCACACATTCCGGGGAGCTGTTTTTT. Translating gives CASSTHSGELFF.

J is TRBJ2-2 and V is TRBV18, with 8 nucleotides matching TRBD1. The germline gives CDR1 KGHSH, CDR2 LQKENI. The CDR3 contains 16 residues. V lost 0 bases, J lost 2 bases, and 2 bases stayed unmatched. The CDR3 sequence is CASSPPTGANTGELFF. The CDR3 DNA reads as TGTGCCAGCTCACCACCGACAGGGGCAAACACCGGGGAGCTGTTTTTT. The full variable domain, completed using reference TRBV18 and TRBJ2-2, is NAGVMQNPRHLVRRRGQEARLRCSPMKGHSHVYWYRQLPEEGLKFMVYLQKENIIDESGMPKERFSAEFPKEGPSILRIQQVVRGDSAAYFCASSPPTGANTGELFFGEGSRLTVL.

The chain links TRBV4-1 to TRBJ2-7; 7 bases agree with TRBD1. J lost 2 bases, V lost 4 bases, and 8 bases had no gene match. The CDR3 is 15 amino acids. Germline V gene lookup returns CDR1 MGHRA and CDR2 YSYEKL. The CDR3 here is CASSLSGQLPYEQYF. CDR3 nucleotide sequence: TGCGCCAGCAGCCTCTCGGGACAGCTGCCCTACGAGCAGTACTTC.

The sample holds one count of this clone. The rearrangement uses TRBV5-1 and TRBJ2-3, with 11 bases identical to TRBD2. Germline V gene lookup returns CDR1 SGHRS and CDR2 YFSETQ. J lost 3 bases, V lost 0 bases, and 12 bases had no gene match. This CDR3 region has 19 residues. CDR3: CASSLGPHITSGRTDTQYF. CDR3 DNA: TGCGCCAGCAGCTTGGGACCCCACATAACTAGCGGGAGAACAGATACGCAGTATTTT.

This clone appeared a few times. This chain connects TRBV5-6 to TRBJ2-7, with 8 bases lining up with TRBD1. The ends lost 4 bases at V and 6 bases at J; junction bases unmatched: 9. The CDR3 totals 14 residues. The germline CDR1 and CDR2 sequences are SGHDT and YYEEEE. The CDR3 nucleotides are TGTGCCAGCAGCCCACCCAACGACAGGGGCGAGCAGTACTTC. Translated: CASSPPNDRGEQYF.

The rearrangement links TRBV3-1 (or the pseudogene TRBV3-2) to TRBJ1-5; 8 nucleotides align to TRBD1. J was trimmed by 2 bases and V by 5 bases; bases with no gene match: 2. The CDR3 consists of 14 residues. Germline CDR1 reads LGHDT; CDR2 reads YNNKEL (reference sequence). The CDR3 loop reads CASSYRGGNQPQHF. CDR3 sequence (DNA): TGTGCCAGCAGCTACAGGGGGGGCAATCAGCCCCAGCATTTT.